The source of this T cell receptor beta chain is a study of OX40 agonist ivuxolimab in advanced cancers. Looking at the study overall: The drug used for patients, ivuxolimab, was an agonistic anti-OX40 (CD134) antibody. Enrollees could have had prior anti-PD-1, anti-PD-L1 or anti-CTLA-4 therapy, which over 35% had received. Notes on the study in general: In the 0.1-3.0 mg/kg groups, partial responders showed among the lowest expansion. Expanded peripheral T cell antigen specificity was not determined.

Concerning this clone itself: The antigen is not known.

This CDR3 contains 14 residues. Per germline, CDR1 SGDLS and CDR2 YYNGEE. Trimming cost V 4 bases and J 2 bases; bases outside gene matches: 6. Measured with immunoSEQ multiplex PCR; TCRdb has only the in-frame clones, and not every one. Of about 84,000 clones in the sample, over 85% were seen once. This specimen consisted of CD4+ or CD8+ T cells sorted from blood, obtained in a trial of the OX40 agonist ivuxolimab. The V call is TRBV9, the J call TRBJ2-7; TRBD2 matches at 7 bases. The TCR comes from an adult with an advanced solid tumor such as melanoma, head and neck, liver or kidney cancer. CDR3 sequence (DNA): TGTGCCAGCAGCACCGGGACTACCCCCTACGAGCAGTACTTC. As protein: CASSTGTTPYEQYF.